This TCR beta chain was recorded in a study of low-dose radiotherapy and immunotherapy resistance in tumors. Gene-specific TRAV and TRBV primers were used for first-strand cDNA, covering alpha and beta chains. Using a constant-region primer together with a V-primer adapter, TCRs were subjected to around 20 PCR cycles of amplification. TCRdb passed the reads through MiXCR, listing each CDR3 protein once. The sample records tens of thousands of distinct CDR3 sequences, 20% being singletons. Germline CDR1 and CDR2: MDHEN and SYDVKM. The CDR3 is made up of 11 amino acids. The V segment lost 7 bases and the J segment 12 bases; nucleotides outside the gene matches: 6. The time point here: after trial treatment. The treatment here: LDRT plus nivolumab, ipilimumab, low-dose cyclophosphamide and aspirin (RACIN trial).

Sequenced here: PBMCs, sampled after low-dose radiotherapy plus immunotherapy. V is TRBV28 and J is TRBJ2-1, with TRBD2 matching over 7 bases. The sequence was collected from a female donor with ovarian cancer. CDR3 DNA: TGTGCCAGCACCAGCGGGATTTGGCAGTTCTTC. As protein: CASTSGIWQFF.